This T cell receptor beta chain stems from a study of cytomegalovirus exposure and HLA in healthy donors. Points on this clone: Its antigen is unknown.

The PCR was carried out with 60 Vbeta primers and 13 Jbeta primers. TCRdb keeps only in-frame clones here, not all; method: immunoSEQ multiplex PCR. The top ten clones hold approximately 1.2% of a sample with some 190,000 clones, roughly 84% of them seen once. General study points: Rarity marked most TCR sequences, yet some public TCRs occurred in many donors. Later work found most CMV-associated TCR beta chains apparently HLA-restricted. The investigators catalogued about 170 TCR beta chains as cytomegalovirus-associated.

The germline V gene has CDR1 MNHEY and CDR2 SMNVEV (reference sequence). The V gene lost 2 bases and the J gene lost 6 bases, with 10 bases spanning the gap. The length of the CDR3 is 13 residues. This clonotype was sampled from a boy under 10 years old in good health and CMV-seronegative. This sequence joins TRBV27 and TRBJ1-1; tentative D call: TRBD1 (6 bases). The sample consisted of PBMCs. CDR3 nucleotide sequence: TGTGCCAGCAGTTTACGGGGGGGGCCTGAAGCTTTCTTT. This sequence encodes CASSLRGGPEAFF.